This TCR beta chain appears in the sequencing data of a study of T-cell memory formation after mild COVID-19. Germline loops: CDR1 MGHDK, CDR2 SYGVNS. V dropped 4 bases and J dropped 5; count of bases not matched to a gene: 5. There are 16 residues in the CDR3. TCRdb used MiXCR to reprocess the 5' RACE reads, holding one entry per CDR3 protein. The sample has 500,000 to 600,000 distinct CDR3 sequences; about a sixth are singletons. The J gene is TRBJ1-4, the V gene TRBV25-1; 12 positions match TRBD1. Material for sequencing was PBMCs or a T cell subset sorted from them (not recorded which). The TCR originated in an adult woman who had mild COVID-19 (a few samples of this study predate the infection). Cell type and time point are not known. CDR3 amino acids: CASSAGTGGSNEKLFF. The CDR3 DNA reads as TGTGCCAGCAGTGCCGGGACAGGGGGCTCGAATGAAAAACTGTTTTTT.